Listed below are T cell receptor beta chains from one sample, sequenced in a study of cytomegalovirus exposure and HLA in healthy donors. The protocol was immunoSEQ multiplex PCR, while the TCRdb copy is restricted to in-frame clones and leaves out a portion. The table lists roughly 20,000 clones, more than 80% of them singletons, with around a fifth in the top ten. Source material: PBMCs. Every receptor here comes from a human donor in good health. Each CDR3 is given without its conserved first and last residue. The D gene is left open where the match is weak. Size tells how often a clone was seen (once, few, many) or the class of an expanded clone, and some rows leave it out.

size,V,J,D,CDR3
few,TRBV4-3,TRBJ2-6,-,ASSQDRSGSIGANVLT
-,TRBV7-2,TRBJ1-3,-,ASSPGSRGNTIY
-,TRBV4-1,TRBJ2-7,-,ASSQADSEREQY
once,TRBV18,TRBJ1-4,-,ASSPVVTRTNEKLF
-,TRBV5-1,TRBJ2-5,-,ASSLAGFQETQY
-,TRBV30,TRBJ2-4,-,AWSPRQILAKNIQY
-,TRBV2,TRBJ1-5,-,ASIGEGNQPQH
-,TRBV5-6,TRBJ2-5,-,ASSLFQREQY
-,TRBV29-1,TRBJ2-3,-,SVEDTTDTQY
-,TRBV5-1,TRBJ1-1,TRBD1,ASSQGQGGTEAF
-,TRBV16,TRBJ2-5,-,ASSPTRSPTQETQY
-,TRBV7-9,TRBJ1-5,-,ASSDDWQPQH
once,TRBV18,TRBJ1-1,-,ASSPDNGNTEAF
-,TRBV5-1,TRBJ2-3,TRBD2,ASSYRLAEGTDTQY
-,TRBV7-9,TRBJ2-1,-,ASSVVNEQF
-,TRBV19,TRBJ2-3,TRBD2,ASTTSGGVGDTQY
once,TRBV6-5,TRBJ1-1,-,ASSYSGLGATEAF
-,TRBV10-2,TRBJ1-5,-,ASSGGGSNSNQPQH
-,TRBV11-3,TRBJ2-1,TRBD2,ASSLDSGRGGTMF